This record looks at one T cell receptor beta chain sequence and its context. Its specificity is not known. This entry is derived from a study of cytotoxic CD8 clonotypes in ibrutinib-treated CLL. Study-level information: Included were 11 relapsed/refractory and approximately 15 treatment-naive patients, of whom 17 were IGHV unmutated. Response specimens were obtained following a median treatment duration of around 12 months, with a range of 6 to 36. The average sample held roughly 250,000 productive templates and tens of thousands of productive rearrangements.

The protocol was immunoSEQ multiplex PCR, while the TCRdb copy is restricted to in-frame clones and leaves out a portion. The sample gives under 150,000 clones, 75% to 85% of which show up once; approximately 7.6% is in the top ten. Overall study findings and caveats: Rising at ibrutinib response, clonality subsequently fell back toward baseline at progression.

The sample consisted of PBMCs, taken after 36 months of ibrutinib treatment. The TCR originated in a human donor with chronic lymphocytic leukemia.

The CDR3 spells CASSLEQGGTDTQYF. The CDR3 DNA sequence: TGTGCCAGCAGCTTAGAACAGGGTGGCACAGATACGCAGTATTTT. The rearrangement links TRBV11-2 to TRBJ2-3, with a tentative D call TRBD1 (6 bases). V lost 0 bases and J 1 base, leaving 8 bases between the germline ends. CDR1 and CDR2 from the germline V gene are SGHAT and FQNNGV. The CDR3 is 15 residues long. Based on the CDR3 plus reference TRBV11-2 and TRBJ2-3, the full variable domain is EAGVAQSPRYKIIEKRQSVAFWCNPISGHATLYWYQQILGQGPKLLIQFQNNGVVDDSQLPKDRFSAERLKGVDSTLKIQPAKLEDSAVYLCASSLEQGGTDTQYFGPGTRLTVL.